These 32 T cell receptor beta chains originate from one sample sequenced in a study of shared clonotypes between healthy human individuals. Selected positively for CCR7 and CD45RO-negative, naive CD8 cells excluded terminally differentiated effector memory CD45RA+ cells. The protocol was immunoSEQ multiplex PCR, while the TCRdb copy is restricted to in-frame clones and leaves out a portion. The repertoire consists of hundreds of thousands of clones, with approximately 97% occurring once and the leading ten covering less than 0.25%. Material for sequencing was naive CD8+ T cells sorted from blood. The receptor set was obtained from a man aged 30 to 45 in good health.

This chain uses TRBV7-9 with TRBJ2-7; D is uncertain. The CDR3 spans 14 residues. V was pared by 5 bases and J by 0 bases, with 11 bases between. The germline V gene encodes CDR1 SEHNR and CDR2 FQNEAQ (reference sequence). CDR3 coding DNA: TGTGCCAGCAGCAACGTCCGGAGCTCCTACGAGCAGTACTTC. This translates into CASSNVRSSYEQYF.

The V call is TRBV7-2, the J call TRBJ2-7; D unresolved. The V end lost 5 bases, the J end lost 3 bases, and 11 bases lay between the germline ends. This CDR3 comprises 13 residues. CDR1 is SGHTA, CDR2 FQGNSA, per germline. The CDR3 DNA is TGTGCCAGCAGCCCCGACCCCGTCTACGAGCAGTACTTC. Its translation is CASSPDPVYEQYF.

To note about this clone: Other DNA sequences in the sample encode the same CDR3. This rearrangement joins TRBV27 to TRBJ2-7; the D is unclear. CDR1 MNHEY and CDR2 SMNVEV come from the germline V gene (reference sequence). The V end was cut by 3 bases, the J end by 0 bases, with 6 bases between. CDR3 length: 13 amino acids. DNA of the CDR3: TGTGCCAGCAGTTTCGGCGGCTCCTACGAGCAGTACTTC. Protein product: CASSFGGSYEQYF.

The gene calls are TRBV28 and TRBJ2-1; 7 positions agree with TRBD1. V lost 6 bases to trimming and J lost 8 bases; unmatched junction nucleotides: 16. CDR1 and CDR2 (germline): MDHEN, SYDVKM. The CDR3 is 16 amino acids. CDR3 residues: CASRLQRGRLGDEQFF. DNA for the CDR3: TGTGCCAGCAGACTCCAAAGGGGGCGGCTCGGAGATGAGCAGTTCTTC.

The chain uses TRBV27 and TRBJ2-3; 11 bases line up with TRBD2. This CDR3 is 14 amino acids long. Germline-derived CDR1 and CDR2 are MNHEY and SMNVEV (reference sequence). V was clipped by 6 bases and J by 2 bases; unmatched bases: 1. CDR3 sequence: CASRLAGATDTQYF. CDR3 in DNA: TGTGCCAGCAGACTAGCGGGGGCCACAGATACGCAGTATTTT.

CDR3 sequence reads: CSVEVRQGSVVYTDTQYF. The CDR3 region has the DNA TGCAGCGTTGAAGTTCGACAGGGCTCTGTGGTATACACAGATACGCAGTATTTT. The rearrangement joins TRBV29-1 to TRBJ2-3, with TRBD1 matching 7 bases. This CDR3 region has 18 residues. The V gene's germline CDR1 is SQVTM and CDR2 ANQGSEA. After removal of 1 base from V and 2 bases from J, the junction contained 15 bases not matched to a gene.

The chain links TRBV10-2 to TRBJ1-5, with TRBD1 as a possible D gene (5 bases). V lost 3 bases to trimming and J lost 2 bases, with 8 bases between them. The CDR3 spans 14 residues. CDR1 is WSHSY and CDR2 is SAAADI in the germline V gene. The CDR3, as DNA: TGCGCCAGCAGTGATGGGGGTGGCAATCAGCCCCAGCATTTT. It yields the protein CASSDGGGNQPQHF.

The genes are TRBV18 and TRBJ2-1; tentative D call: TRBD2 (6 bases). The CDR3 is made up of 14 amino acids. From germline, CDR1 is KGHSH and CDR2 LQKENI. Trimming took off 4 bases at V and 0 bases at J, with 7 bases between the two ends. The CDR3 sequence is CASSRTNSYNEQFF. For the CDR3, the DNA is TGTGCCAGCTCACGGACTAACTCCTACAATGAGCAGTTCTTC. The variable domain in full, with the rest retrieved from reference TRBV18 and TRBJ2-1, is NAGVMQNPRHLVRRRGQEARLRCSPMKGHSHVYWYRQLPEEGLKFMVYLQKENIIDESGMPKERFSAEFPKEGPSILRIQQVVRGDSAAYFCASSRTNSYNEQFFGPGTRLTVL.

This clone was seen a single time. CDR3 bases: TGTGCCAGCAGCCTTTTACCGGGACCATACGAGCAGTACTTC. It is translated as CASSLLPGPYEQYF. J is TRBJ2-7 and V is TRBV5-5, with D possibly called TRBD1 or TRBD2 (5 bases each). Germline loops: CDR1 SGHKS, CDR2 YYEKEE (reference sequence). Trimming removed 4 bases at V and 4 bases at J, with 15 bases between. The CDR3 extends over 14 amino acids.

This clone showed up just once. The rearrangement uses TRBV7-3 and TRBJ2-1; TRBD2 agrees at 9 bases. CDR1 is SGHTA and CDR2 is FQGTGA in the germline V gene. CDR3 length: 16 residues. J lost 2 bases, V lost 5 bases, and 7 bases had no gene match. CDR3 loop: CASSAIAGVTYNEQFF. The CDR3 bases are TGTGCCAGCAGCGCCATAGCGGGAGTAACCTACAATGAGCAGTTCTTC.

This sequence joins TRBV9 and TRBJ2-7, with D perhaps matching TRBD2 (6 bases). Germline values: CDR1 SGDLS, CDR2 YYNGEE. Deletions cut 3 bases from V and 6 bases from J, with 16 bases between. The CDR3 consists of 14 residues. The CDR3 region has the DNA TGTGCCAGCAGCGAGACCGCCTGGAGGGCCGAGCAGTACTTC. Translating it yields CASSETAWRAEQYF.

Note on this clone: This sample includes further DNA sequences coding for the same CDR3. The V gene is TRBV11-2, the J gene TRBJ2-7, with 12 bases that match TRBD2. Germline-derived CDR1 and CDR2 are SGHAT and FQNNGV. This CDR3 has 15 amino acids. Trimming took 0 bases from V and 3 from J; bases not matched to a gene: 0. In DNA, the CDR3 is TGTGCCAGCAGCTTAGAGACTAGCGGGAGCTACGAGCAGTACTTC. As protein: CASSLETSGSYEQYF.

The chain uses TRBV7-9 and TRBJ1-5; TRBD1 matches 8 bases. Trimming removed 5 bases from V and 0 bases from J; junction bases left unmatched: 6. Germline V lookup: CDR1 SEHNR, CDR2 FQNEAQ (reference sequence). The CDR3 is 16 residues long. The CDR3 DNA follows: TGTGCCAGCAGCAAAGGACAGGGCTTTAGCAATCAGCCCCAGCATTTT. Protein product: CASSKGQGFSNQPQHF.

This clone has only one observation. V is TRBV19 and J is TRBJ2-5, with D unresolved. The germline V gene encodes CDR1 LNHDA and CDR2 SQIVND (reference sequence). The CDR3 sequence is 13 residues long. Trimming shortened V by 5 bases and J by 4 bases, and 11 bases separated the two germline ends. CDR3 sequence (DNA): TGTGCCAGTAGTGGCCCCCCCGGAGAGACCCAGTACTTC. It is translated as CASSGPPGETQYF.

The chain carries TRBV6-5 and TRBJ1-4, with a weak D call TRBD1 (5 bases). V was clipped by 2 bases and J by 8 bases, with 12 bases between them. This CDR3 spans 14 amino acids. Germline CDR1 is MNHEY and CDR2 is SVGAGI. The CDR3 nucleotides read TGTGCCAGCAGTTACGCCCAGTGGGGCGAAAAACTGTTTTTT. This codes for CASSYAQWGEKLFF.

The count of this clone is one. The chain couples TRBV7-6 to TRBJ1-4; D not resolved. This CDR3 has 14 residues. The germline V gene has CDR1 SGHVS and CDR2 FNYEAQ. V lost 4 bases to trimming and J lost 0 bases, with 6 bases between them. The CDR3 nucleotides are TGTGCCAGCAGCTCGGGGACAACTAATGAAAAACTGTTTTTT. Translation gives CASSSGTTNEKLFF.

The rearrangement links TRBV4-1 to TRBJ2-7; 10 bases fit TRBD2. Germline CDR1 is MGHRA and CDR2 is YSYEKL. This CDR3 spans 16 amino acids. The V segment lost 5 bases and the J segment 6 bases; nucleotides outside the gene matches: 13. CDR3 amino acids: CASSYSSGSFGSEQYF. CDR3 DNA: TGCGCCAGCAGCTACTCTAGCGGGAGCTTTGGGTCCGAGCAGTACTTC.

The CDR3 protein is CASSLWDSAPTDTQYF. In DNA form, the CDR3 reads TGTGCCAGCAGCTTATGGGATTCGGCACCCACAGATACGCAGTATTTT. This chain uses TRBV7-2 with TRBJ2-3, with no clear D. CDR1 is SGHTA and CDR2 is FQGNSA in the germline V gene. Trimming pared 2 bases from V and 2 bases from J, leaving 14 bases between. The CDR3 has 16 amino acids.

Comment on this clone: Other nucleotide sequences from this sample produce the same CDR3. The chain combines TRBV7-9 with TRBJ2-7; TRBD1 might be the D (5 bases). Trimming removed 5 bases from V and 4 bases from J, with 6 bases in between. This CDR3 comprises 11 residues. In germline, CDR1 is SEHNR, CDR2 FQNEAQ (reference sequence). The DNA for the CDR3 is TGTGCCAGCAGCCCAGGGTACGAGCAGTACTTC. This translates into CASSPGYEQYF.

The chain's CDR3 is CASSQAGYGYTF. The CDR3 bases are TGTGCCAGCAGCCAAGCCGGGTATGGCTACACCTTC. The chain combines TRBV4-2 with TRBJ1-2; D gene uncertain. V lost 1 base to trimming and J lost 5 bases, with 5 bases between them. CDR3 length: 12 amino acids. Germline CDR1 is LGHNA and CDR2 is YNFKEQ.

This rearrangement joins TRBV7-3 to TRBJ2-1, with D possibly matching TRBD2 (6 bases). Germline loops: CDR1 SGHTA, CDR2 FQGTGA. The CDR3 spans 13 residues. Deletions cut 2 bases from V and 7 bases from J, with 9 bases between. The chain's CDR3 is CASSLGGANEQFF. Written as DNA, the CDR3 is TGTGCCAGCAGCTTAGGCGGGGCTAATGAGCAGTTCTTC.

To note about this clone: Its ends do not fully match the called genes, so a read error is possible. The chain recombines TRBV5-4 with TRBJ2-7; 8 positions match TRBD1. Germline loops: CDR1 SGHNT, CDR2 YYREEE (reference sequence). The CDR3 is 14 residues long. The CDR3, as DNA: TGTGCCAGCAACTTGCTGGCAGGGGGCAACGAGCAGTACTTC. Its translation is CASNLLAGGNEQYF.

This clone was picked up a small number of times. The CDR3 is CASSLEPRLERGGREQYF. The CDR3 coding sequence is TGTGCCAGCAGCTTAGAACCCAGGCTAGAAAGGGGCGGGCGTGAGCAGTACTTC. The chain couples TRBV13 to TRBJ2-7; D is perhaps TRBD1 or TRBD2 (5 bases each). Deletions cut 1 base from V and 7 bases from J, with 26 bases between. The CDR3 sequence is 18 residues long. Germline CDR1 reads PRHDT; CDR2 reads FYEKMQ (reference sequence).

Worth noting for this clone: This sample includes further DNA sequences coding for the same CDR3. The chain is built from TRBV27 and TRBJ1-5, with D possibly being TRBD1 (5 bases). CDR3 length equals 13 residues. The germline CDR1 and CDR2 sequences are MNHEY and SMNVEV (reference sequence). V was shortened by 2 bases and J by 3 bases, with 5 bases between the two germline ends. The CDR3 nucleotides read TGTGCCAGCAGTTTAGGGGCCAATCAGCCCCAGCATTTT. It is translated as CASSLGANQPQHF.

J is TRBJ2-5 and V is TRBV18; TRBD1 matches 9 bases. The CDR3 spans 15 residues. Germline loops: CDR1 KGHSH, CDR2 LQKENI. Trimming at V came to 1 base and at J to 4 bases, leaving 4 bases not matched to a gene. The CDR3: CASSPQTGGSETQYF. CDR3 coding DNA: TGTGCCAGCTCACCACAAACAGGGGGCTCAGAGACCCAGTACTTC.

This sequence joins TRBV27 and TRBJ2-3, with a possible D match to TRBD2 (6 bases). Trimming took off 2 bases at V and 2 bases at J, with 17 bases between the two ends. Germline-derived CDR1 and CDR2 are MNHEY and SMNVEV (reference sequence). CDR3 length: 17 amino acids. The CDR3 reads CASSLTPRRGNTDTQYF. DNA of the CDR3: TGTGCCAGCAGTTTAACCCCTCGACGGGGGAACACAGATACGCAGTATTTT.

V gene TRBV19 combines with J gene TRBJ2-7; possible D gene TRBD1, 5 bases. Germline V lookup: CDR1 LNHDA, CDR2 SQIVND (reference sequence). Trimming took off 2 bases at V and 3 bases at J, with 20 bases between the two ends. The CDR3 runs 17 residues. In DNA form, the CDR3 reads TGTGCCAGTAGTATACTACCGCCGTCGCAGGGCAACTACGAGCAGTACTTC. Translated, it gives CASSILPPSQGNYEQYF.

The chain has TRBV7-6 and TRBJ2-1; D is ambiguous. The V end was cut by 4 bases, the J end by 1 base, with 8 bases between. The CDR3 consists of 14 residues. Germline V gene lookup returns CDR1 SGHVS and CDR2 FNYEAQ. CDR3 protein: CASSSYGSYNEQFF. CDR3 nucleotide sequence: TGTGCCAGCAGCTCCTACGGTTCCTACAATGAGCAGTTCTTC.

This clone was seen only once. The V gene is TRBV2, the J gene TRBJ1-1, with TRBD1 identical over 7 bases. V lost 8 bases to trimming and J lost 1 base; unmatched junction nucleotides: 4. This CDR3 is 13 amino acids long. Germline V gene data show CDR1 as SNHLY and CDR2 as FYNNEI. For the CDR3, the DNA is TGTGCCAGCCCTCGGACAGGGAACACTGAAGCTTTCTTT. This encodes CASPRTGNTEAFF.

The rearrangement uses TRBV19 and TRBJ2-7; D remains ambiguous. Per the germline V gene, CDR1 is LNHDA and CDR2 is SQIVND (reference sequence). Trimming pared 1 base from V and 2 bases from J, leaving 9 bases between. The CDR3 covers 14 residues. CDR3 sequence (DNA): TGTGCCAGTAGTATAGTCGGCTCAGCCTACGAGCAGTACTTC. Translation: CASSIVGSAYEQYF.

The chain combines TRBV29-1 with TRBJ2-7, with D perhaps TRBD2 (6 bases). The CDR3 sequence is 14 residues long. V lost 1 base and J lost 0, with 10 bases in between. From germline, CDR1 is SQVTM and CDR2 ANQGSEA. CDR3 in DNA: TGCAGCGTTGAAGCCCCCGGGAGCTCCTACGAGCAGTACTTC. Translated, it gives CSVEAPGSSYEQYF.

This clone was recorded only once. The V gene is TRBV4-1, the J gene TRBJ2-3; TRBD1 or TRBD2 may be the D gene (5 bases each). CDR3 size: 16 residues. The germline V gene encodes CDR1 MGHRA and CDR2 YSYEKL. V was pared by 4 bases and J by 4 bases, with 18 bases between. For the CDR3, the DNA is TGCGCCAGCAGCCCGAGGGGAGCAGGGTTGGCAGATACGCAGTATTTT. It is translated as CASSPRGAGLADTQYF.